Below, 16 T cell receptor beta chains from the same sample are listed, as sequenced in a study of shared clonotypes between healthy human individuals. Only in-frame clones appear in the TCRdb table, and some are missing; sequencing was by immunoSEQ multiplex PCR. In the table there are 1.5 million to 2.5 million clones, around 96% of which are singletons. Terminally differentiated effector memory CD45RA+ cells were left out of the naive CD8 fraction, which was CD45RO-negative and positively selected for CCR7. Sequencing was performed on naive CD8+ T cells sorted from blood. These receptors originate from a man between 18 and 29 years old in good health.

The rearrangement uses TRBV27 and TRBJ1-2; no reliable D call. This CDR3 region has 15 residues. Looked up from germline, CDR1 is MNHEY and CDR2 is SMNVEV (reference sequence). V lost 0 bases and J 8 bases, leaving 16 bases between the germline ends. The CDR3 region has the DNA TGTGCCAGCAGTTTATCGCCCATCGGGATAGGAGGCTACACCTTC. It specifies CASSLSPIGIGGYTF.

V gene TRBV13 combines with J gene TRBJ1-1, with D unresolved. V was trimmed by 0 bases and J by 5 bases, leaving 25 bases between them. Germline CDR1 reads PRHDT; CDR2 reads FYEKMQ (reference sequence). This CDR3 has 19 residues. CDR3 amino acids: CASSLGLNGGINEGTEAFF. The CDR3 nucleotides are TGTGCCAGCAGCTTAGGCCTAAACGGAGGGATCAATGAAGGGACTGAAGCTTTCTTT.

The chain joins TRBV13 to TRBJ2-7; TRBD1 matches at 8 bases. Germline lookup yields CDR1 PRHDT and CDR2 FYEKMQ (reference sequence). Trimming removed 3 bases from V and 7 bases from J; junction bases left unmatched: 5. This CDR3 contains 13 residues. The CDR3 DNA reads TGTGCCAGCAGCTTGGGACAGGCCGGAGAGCAGTACTTC. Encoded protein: CASSLGQAGEQYF.

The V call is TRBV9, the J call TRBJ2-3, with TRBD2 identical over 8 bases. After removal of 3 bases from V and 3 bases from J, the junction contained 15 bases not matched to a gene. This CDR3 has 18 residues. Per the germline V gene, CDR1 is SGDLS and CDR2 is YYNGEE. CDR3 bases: TGTGCCAGCAGCGGAGAGGTAGCAGCCGGGGGGGCGACAGATACGCAGTATTTT. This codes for CASSGEVAAGGATDTQYF. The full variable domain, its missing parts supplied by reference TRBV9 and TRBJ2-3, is DSGVTQTPKHLITATGQRVTLRCSPRSGDLSVYWYQQSLDQGLQFLIQYYNGEERAKGNILERFSAQQFPDLHSELNLSSLELGDSALYFCASSGEVAAGGATDTQYFGPGTRLTVL.

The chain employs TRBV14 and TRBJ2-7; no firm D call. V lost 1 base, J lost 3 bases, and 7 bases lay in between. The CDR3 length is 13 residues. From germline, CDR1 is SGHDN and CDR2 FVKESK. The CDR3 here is CASSQGVIYEQYF. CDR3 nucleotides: TGTGCCAGCAGCCAAGGCGTAATCTACGAGCAGTACTTC.

This CDR3 is CASSPRGGEARYGYTF. The CDR3 DNA follows: TGCGCCAGCAGCCCGCGTGGAGGGGAGGCAAGGTATGGCTACACCTTC. This sequence joins TRBV4-1 and TRBJ1-2; maybe TRBD1 (5 bases). This CDR3 has 16 residues. Germline loops: CDR1 MGHRA, CDR2 YSYEKL. V was pared by 4 bases and J by 5 bases, with 20 bases between.

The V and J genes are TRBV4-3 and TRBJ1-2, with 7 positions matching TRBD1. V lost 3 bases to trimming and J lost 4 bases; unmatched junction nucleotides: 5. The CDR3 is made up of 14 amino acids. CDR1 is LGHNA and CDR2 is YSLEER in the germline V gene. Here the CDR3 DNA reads TGCGCCAGCAGCCATGGGGACAGTCTCTATGGCTACACCTTC. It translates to CASSHGDSLYGYTF.

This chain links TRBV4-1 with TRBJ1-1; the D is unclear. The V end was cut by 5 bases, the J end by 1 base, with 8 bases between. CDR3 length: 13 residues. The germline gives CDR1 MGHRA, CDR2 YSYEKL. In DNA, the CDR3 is TGCGCCAGCAGCATACACGGGAACACTGAAGCTTTCTTT. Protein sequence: CASSIHGNTEAFF.

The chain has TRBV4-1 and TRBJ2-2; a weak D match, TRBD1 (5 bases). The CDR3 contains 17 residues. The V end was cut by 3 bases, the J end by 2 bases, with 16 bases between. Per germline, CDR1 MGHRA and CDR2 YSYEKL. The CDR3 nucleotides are TGCGCCAGCAGCCATATAAGTTTACAGGAAAACACCGGGGAGCTGTTTTTT. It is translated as CASSHISLQENTGELFF.

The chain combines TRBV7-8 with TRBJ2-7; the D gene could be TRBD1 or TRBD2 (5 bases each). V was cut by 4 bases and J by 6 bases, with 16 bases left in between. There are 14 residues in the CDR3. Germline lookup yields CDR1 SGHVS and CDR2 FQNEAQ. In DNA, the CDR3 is TGTGCCAGCAGCTACCGGGACCCCCAAGGCGAGCAGTACTTC. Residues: CASSYRDPQGEQYF.

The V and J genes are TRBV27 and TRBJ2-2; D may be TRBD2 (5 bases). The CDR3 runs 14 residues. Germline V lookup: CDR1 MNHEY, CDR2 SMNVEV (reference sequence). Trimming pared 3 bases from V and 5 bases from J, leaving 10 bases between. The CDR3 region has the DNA TGTGCCAGCAGTTTGATGACGGGGACCGGGGAGCTGTTTTTT. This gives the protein CASSLMTGTGELFF.

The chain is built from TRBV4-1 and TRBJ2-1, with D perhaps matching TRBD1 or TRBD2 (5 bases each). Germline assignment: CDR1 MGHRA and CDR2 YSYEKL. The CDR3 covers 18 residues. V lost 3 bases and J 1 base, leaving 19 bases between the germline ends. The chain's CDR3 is CASSHRGTEPSSYNEQFF. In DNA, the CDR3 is TGCGCCAGCAGCCACCGTGGGACCGAGCCGTCTTCCTACAATGAGCAGTTCTTC.

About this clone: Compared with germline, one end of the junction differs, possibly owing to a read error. The CDR3 sequence is CASSKLAGDSHEQYF. The DNA of the CDR3 is TGTGCCAGCAGTAAACTAGCGGGAGACTCCCACGAGCAGTACTTC. The chain joins TRBV2 to TRBJ2-7; 11 nucleotides agree with TRBD2. The CDR3 contains 15 residues. Germline V lookup: CDR1 SNHLY, CDR2 FYNNEI.

The CDR3 sequence is CASSFGTSERDTQYF. CDR3 nucleotide sequence: TGTGCCAGCAGCTTCGGGACTAGCGAAAGAGATACGCAGTATTTT. The gene calls are TRBV9 and TRBJ2-3, with 10 bases matching TRBD2. Trimming cost V 4 bases and J 5 bases; bases outside gene matches: 7. CDR1 is SGDLS, CDR2 YYNGEE, per germline. CDR3 size: 15 residues.

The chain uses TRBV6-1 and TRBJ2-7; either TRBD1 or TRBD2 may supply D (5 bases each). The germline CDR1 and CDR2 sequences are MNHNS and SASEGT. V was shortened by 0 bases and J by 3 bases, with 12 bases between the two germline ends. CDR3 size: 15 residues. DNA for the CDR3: TGTGCCAGCAGTGAAGCGTGGGGCGGACTCTACGAGCAGTACTTC. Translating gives CASSEAWGGLYEQYF.

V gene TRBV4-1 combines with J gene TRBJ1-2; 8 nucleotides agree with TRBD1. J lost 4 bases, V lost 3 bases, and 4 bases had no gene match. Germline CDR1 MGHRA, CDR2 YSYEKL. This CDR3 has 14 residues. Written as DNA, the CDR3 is TGCGCCAGCAGCCAGAAGGGACAGGTCTATGGCTACACCTTC. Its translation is CASSQKGQVYGYTF.